What follows is one T cell receptor beta chain and its context. Patients aged 18 to 65 with hyperthyroidism were newly diagnosed, with duration under 2 months. The CDR3 covers 17 residues. Germline loops: CDR1 SGHTA, CDR2 FQGTGA. Trimming pared 3 bases from V and 0 bases from J, leaving 15 bases between. This sample is drawn from a study of T cells in Graves' hyperthyroidism and ophthalmopathy. From RNA transcripts, TCR beta CDR3 regions were amplified. The study used the HTBI primer set for a first-round RT-PCR of the TCR CDR3. TCRdb passed the multiplex PCR reads through MiXCR, listing each CDR3 protein once. The sample shows about 560,000 distinct CDR3 sequences, 40% to 55% of them seen only once.

Specimen: peripheral blood or thyroid tissue (not recorded which). The receptor was isolated from a woman between 18 and 30 years old with Graves' hyperthyroidism. V is TRBV7-3 and J is TRBJ1-5, with a possible D match to TRBD1 (5 bases). As DNA, the CDR3 is TGTGCCAGCAGCTTGGGTGGGGGACGGTATAGCAATCAGCCCCAGCATTTT. It codes for CASSLGGGRYSNQPQHF.